This TCR beta chain was captured in a study of T cells in tumors after PD-1 blockade. The overall study: Patients had no prior checkpoint blockade, systemic immunosuppressants, or anti-cancer therapy within 4 weeks.

Only in-frame clones appear in the TCRdb table, and some are missing; sequencing was by immunoSEQ multiplex PCR. The sample consists of 54,000 or so clones, around 77% of them appearing once. This clonotype was sampled from a human donor with basal cell carcinoma. Specimen: PBMCs, collected before anti-PD-1 treatment.

The CDR3 is CASSQVGGAAYNSPLHF. CDR3 nucleotide sequence: TGTGCCAGCAGCCAAGTCGGGGGAGCTGCCTATAATTCACCCCTCCACTTT. This chain joins TRBV4-2 and TRBJ1-6; the D gene is possibly TRBD1 (5 bases). Between the trimmed V and J ends, which lost 1 base and 2 bases, there was a span of 12 bases. This CDR3 spans 17 amino acids. The germline V gene encodes CDR1 LGHNA and CDR2 YNFKEQ.